This TCR beta chain originates from a study of shared clonotypes between healthy human individuals. Study-level findings and limits: Depth of sequencing was expected to influence donor clonotype sharing.

Note on this clone: As yet, its antigen is unknown.

The CDR3 length is 15 residues. Germline V gene sequence: CDR1 MDHEN, CDR2 SYDVKM. Unmatched junction bases numbered 11, after V lost 6 bases and J lost 6 bases. In the study's own analysis: Junction-only immunoSEQ sequences carried no quality scores, so filtering differed. Clones were read by immunoSEQ multiplex PCR, and TCRdb kept only the in-frame ones, dropping some. V and J calls and clone size are those listed in that table; D and trimming were worked out from the DNA. The sample gives 500,000 or so clones, more than 95% of which show up once; about 0.06% is in the top ten. The chain joins TRBV28 to TRBJ2-7; 10 bases agree with TRBD1. The receptor was derived from a woman aged 30 to 39 in good health. Material: naive CD4+ T cells sorted from blood. Subset specified: CD45RA+ positively selected. DNA of the CDR3: TGTGCCAGCAGCTCATCTGGGACAGGGGTAGTCGAGCAGTACTTC. Its protein product is CASSSSGTGVVEQYF.